This record looks at one TCR beta chain sequence and its context. The Seattle site enrolled patients during active infection and followed them longitudinally. This sample was taken from a study of blood T cell repertoires in COVID-19. Study background: Collection of acute and convalescent COVID-19 samples took place in the United States, Italy and Spain. PBMCs, B-cell-depleted T cells, or T cells provided the cDNA or gDNA that made up the material.

Authors' analysis steps: By means of reference gene primer amplification, nucleated cell counts were estimated. Profiling relied on immunoSEQ multiplex PCR, and the TCRdb table lists in-frame clones only, not all of them. V, J and clone size are those of that table, while D and trimming were read from the DNA. The repertoire holds some 48,000 clones, with 85% to 90% as singletons. There are 13 residues in the CDR3. Trimming removed 6 bases from V and 3 bases from J, with 11 bases in between. This chain links TRBV12-3 or TRBV12-4 with TRBJ1-1, with D possibly TRBD1 on 6 matching bases. Sequenced: peripheral blood. The TCR originated in a woman of 80 years or more with COVID-19, enrolled during active disease. CDR3 sequence: CASSSDSYTEAFF. In DNA form, the CDR3 reads TGTGCCAGCAGCTCGGACAGCTACACTGAAGCTTTCTTT.